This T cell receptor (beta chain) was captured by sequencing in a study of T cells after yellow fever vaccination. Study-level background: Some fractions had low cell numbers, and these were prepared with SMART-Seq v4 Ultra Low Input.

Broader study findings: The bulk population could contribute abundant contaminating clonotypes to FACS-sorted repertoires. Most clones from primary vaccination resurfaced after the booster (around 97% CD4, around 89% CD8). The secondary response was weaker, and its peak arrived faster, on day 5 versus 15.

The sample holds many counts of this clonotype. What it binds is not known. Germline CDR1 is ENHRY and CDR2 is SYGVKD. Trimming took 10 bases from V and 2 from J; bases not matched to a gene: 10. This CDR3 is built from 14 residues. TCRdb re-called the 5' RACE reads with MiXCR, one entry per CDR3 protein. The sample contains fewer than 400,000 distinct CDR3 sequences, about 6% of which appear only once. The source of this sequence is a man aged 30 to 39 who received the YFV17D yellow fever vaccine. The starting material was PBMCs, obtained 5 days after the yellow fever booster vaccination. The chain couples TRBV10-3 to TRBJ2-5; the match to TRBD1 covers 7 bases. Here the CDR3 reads CATRRDSGQETQYF. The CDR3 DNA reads TGTGCCACCCGTCGGGACAGCGGACAAGAGACCCAGTACTTC.